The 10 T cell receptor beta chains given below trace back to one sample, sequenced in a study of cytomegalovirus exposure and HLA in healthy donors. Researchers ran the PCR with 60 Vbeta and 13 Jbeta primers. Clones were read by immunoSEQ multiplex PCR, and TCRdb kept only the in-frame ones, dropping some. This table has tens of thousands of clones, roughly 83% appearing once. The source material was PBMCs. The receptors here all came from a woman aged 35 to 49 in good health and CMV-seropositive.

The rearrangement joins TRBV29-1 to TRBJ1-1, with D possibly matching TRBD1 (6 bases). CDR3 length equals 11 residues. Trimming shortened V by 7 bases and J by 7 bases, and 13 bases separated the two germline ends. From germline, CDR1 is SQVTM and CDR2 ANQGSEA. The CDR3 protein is CSGGHQVEAFF. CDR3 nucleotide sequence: TGCAGCGGGGGACATCAGGTTGAAGCTTTCTTT.

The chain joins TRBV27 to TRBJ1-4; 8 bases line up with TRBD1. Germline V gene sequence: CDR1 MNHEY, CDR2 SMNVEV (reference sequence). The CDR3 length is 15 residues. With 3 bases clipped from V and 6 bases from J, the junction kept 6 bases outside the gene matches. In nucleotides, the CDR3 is TGTGCCAGCAGTTTGCAGAGGACAGGGTATGAAAAACTGTTTTTT. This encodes CASSLQRTGYEKLFF.

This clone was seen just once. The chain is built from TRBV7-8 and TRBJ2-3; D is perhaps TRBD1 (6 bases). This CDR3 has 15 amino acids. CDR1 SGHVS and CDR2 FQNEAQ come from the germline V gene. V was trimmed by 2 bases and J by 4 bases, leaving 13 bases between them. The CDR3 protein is CASSLLTGSADTQYF. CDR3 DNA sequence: TGTGCCAGCAGCTTACTAACAGGGAGCGCAGATACGCAGTATTTT.

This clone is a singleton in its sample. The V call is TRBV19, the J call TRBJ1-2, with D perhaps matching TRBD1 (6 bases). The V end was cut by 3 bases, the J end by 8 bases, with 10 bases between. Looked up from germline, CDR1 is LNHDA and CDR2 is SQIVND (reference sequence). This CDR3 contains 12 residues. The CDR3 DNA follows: TGTGCCAGTAGTATGGGCAGGGGCGGCTACACCTTC. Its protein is CASSMGRGGYTF.

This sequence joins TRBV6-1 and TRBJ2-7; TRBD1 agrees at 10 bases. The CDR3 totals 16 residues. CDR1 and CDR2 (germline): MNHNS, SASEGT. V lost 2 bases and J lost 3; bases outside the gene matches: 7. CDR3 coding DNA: TGTGCCAGCAGTGAACACGGACAGGGGGGCGTCTACGAGCAGTACTTC. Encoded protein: CASSEHGQGGVYEQYF.

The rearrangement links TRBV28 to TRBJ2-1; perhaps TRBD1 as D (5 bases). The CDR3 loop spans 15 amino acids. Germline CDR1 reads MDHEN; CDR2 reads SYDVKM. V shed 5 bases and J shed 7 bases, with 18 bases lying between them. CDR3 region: CASSPSGKGVNEQFF. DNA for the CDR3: TGTGCCAGCAGTCCATCAGGGAAGGGTGTAAATGAGCAGTTCTTC.

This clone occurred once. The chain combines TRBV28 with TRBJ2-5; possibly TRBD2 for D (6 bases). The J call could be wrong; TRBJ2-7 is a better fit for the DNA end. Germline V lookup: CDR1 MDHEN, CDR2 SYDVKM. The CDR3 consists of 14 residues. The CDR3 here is CASRETGLPYEQYF. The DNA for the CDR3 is TGTGCCAGCAGGGAGACGGGACTGCCCTACGAGCAGTACTTC.

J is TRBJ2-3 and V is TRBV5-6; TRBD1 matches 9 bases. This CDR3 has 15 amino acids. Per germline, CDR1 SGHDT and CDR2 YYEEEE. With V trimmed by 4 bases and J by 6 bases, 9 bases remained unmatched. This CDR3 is CASSLSDRGLDTQYF. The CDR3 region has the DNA TGTGCCAGCAGCCTTTCGGACAGGGGACTTGATACGCAGTATTTT. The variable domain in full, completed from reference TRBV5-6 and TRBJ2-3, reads DAGVTQSPTHLIKTRGQQVTLRCSPKSGHDTVSWYQQALGQGPQFIFQYYEEEERQRGNFPDRFSGHQFPNYSSELNVNALLLGDSALYLCASSLSDRGLDTQYFGPGTRLTVL.

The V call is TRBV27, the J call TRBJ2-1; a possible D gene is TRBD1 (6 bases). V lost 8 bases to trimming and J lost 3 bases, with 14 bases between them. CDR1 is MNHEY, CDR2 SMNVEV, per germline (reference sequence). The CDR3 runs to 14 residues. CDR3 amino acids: CASYSPGVYNEQFF. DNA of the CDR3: TGTGCCAGCTATAGTCCAGGGGTCTACAATGAGCAGTTCTTC.

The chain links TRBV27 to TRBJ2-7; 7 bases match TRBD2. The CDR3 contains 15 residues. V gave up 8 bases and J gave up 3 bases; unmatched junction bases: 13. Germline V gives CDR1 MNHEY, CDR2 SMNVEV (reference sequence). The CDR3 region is CASGPSGGTFYEQYF. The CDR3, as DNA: TGTGCCAGCGGACCCTCGGGGGGTACTTTCTACGAGCAGTACTTC.